Listed here are 10 T cell receptor beta chains from one sample, sequenced in a study of molecular identifiers for immune sequencing clone quantification. TCRdb re-derived calls from the PCR reads in MiXCR, one entry per CDR3 protein. This sample has about 510,000 distinct CDR3 sequences, with around a fifth found just once. What was sequenced was naive CD8+ T cells from blood, with Jurkat cell RNA spiked in. Subset noted: FACS-sorted CD8+CD4-CCR7+CD45RA+ naive T cells. Source of these receptors: a human donor in good health. Some libraries in this study had Jurkat cell RNA spiked in.

Details on this clonotype: A single base separates this from a much larger clone, so it may be a read error. The rearrangement joins TRBV27 to TRBJ1-1; D uncertain. The germline V gene has CDR1 MNHEY and CDR2 SMNVEV (reference sequence). This CDR3 has 15 amino acids. The DNA of the CDR3 is TGTGCCGGCAGTTTATGGGCGACAATGAACACTGAAGCTTTCTTT. Translated: CAGSLWATMNTEAFF.

Comment on this clonotype: It may be a read error: a sequence one base away is much more abundant. Since the CDR3 does not end with the conserved phenylalanine or tryptophan, this likely comes from a read error. The gene calls are TRBV6-5 and TRBJ1-2, with D maybe TRBD1 (6 bases). V shed 6 bases and J shed 2 bases, with 16 bases lying between them. Germline assignment: CDR1 MNHEY and CDR2 SVGAGI. The CDR3 extends over 15 amino acids. The CDR3 loop is CASSNVLDSNYGYTC. Written as DNA, the CDR3 is TGTGCCAGCAGCAACGTACTGGACAGCAACTATGGCTACACCTGC.

This chain joins TRBV5-5 and TRBJ2-7, with D unresolved. V was cut by 0 bases and J by 3 bases, with 10 bases left in between. CDR3 length: 14 residues. Germline CDR1 SGHKS, CDR2 YYEKEE (reference sequence). Here the CDR3 reads CASSLAGALYEQYF. Written as DNA, the CDR3 is TGTGCCAGCAGCTTGGCGGGTGCCCTCTACGAGCAGTACTTC. Supplemented by reference TRBV5-5 and TRBJ2-7, the full variable domain reads DAGVTQSPTHLIKTRGQQVTLRCSPISGHKSVSWYQQVLGQGPQFIFQYYEKEERGRGNFPDRFSARQFPNYSSELNVNALLLGDSALYLCASSLAGALYEQYFGPGTRLTVT.

This clonotype was recorded at least ten times. The J gene is TRBJ1-1, the V gene TRBV5-8; weak D call: TRBD1 (6 bases). Germline lookup yields CDR1 SGHTS and CDR2 YDEGEE. The V end lost 3 bases, the J end lost 2 bases, and 26 bases lay between the germline ends. The CDR3 is 19 amino acids. DNA for the CDR3: TGTGCCAGCAGCTCGCCCTTGGAGAACCGGGACACTGAAAACACTGAAGCTTTCTTT. Residues: CASSSPLENRDTENTEAFF.

This clonotype was counted many times. J is TRBJ1-5 and V is TRBV20-1; possible D gene TRBD1, 5 bases. This CDR3 comprises 16 residues. Germline V lookup: CDR1 DFQATT, CDR2 SNEGSKA (reference sequence). The V end was cut by 0 bases, the J end by 0 bases, with 12 bases between. The CDR3 bases are TGCAGTGCTAGAGATCACAGGAGTTATAGCAATCAGCCCCAGCATTTT. Translated, it gives CSARDHRSYSNQPQHF.

Comment on this clonotype: This may be a read error, as it is one base from a much larger clone. J is TRBJ2-5 and V is TRBV27; maybe TRBD1 (5 bases). CDR3 length: 17 amino acids. CDR1 and CDR2 from the germline V gene are MNHEY and SMNVEV (reference sequence). CDR3 DNA: TGTGCCAGCAGTCAATCCACCCAGACAGCTTTGATAGAGACCCAGCACTTC. Its protein product is CASSQSTQTALIETQHF.

The V call is TRBV27, the J call TRBJ2-2; no firm D call. The CDR3 sequence is 14 residues long. V was cut by 2 bases and J by 3 bases, with 7 bases left in between. The germline gives CDR1 MNHEY, CDR2 SMNVEV (reference sequence). The CDR3 protein is CASSLIPYTGELFF. CDR3 bases: TGTGCCAGCAGTTTAATTCCTTACACCGGGGAGCTGTTTTTT.

The V call is TRBV11-2, the J call TRBJ2-1; D remains ambiguous. The germline CDR1 and CDR2 sequences are SGHAT and FQNNGV. V was pared by 1 base and J by 4 bases, with 14 bases between. CDR3 length equals 16 residues. CDR3 nucleotides: TGTGCCAGCAGCTTAGCCCCCGAGACTGAGTACAATGAGCAGTTCTTC. Residues: CASSLAPETEYNEQFF.

This clonotype has ten or more counts. The chain is built from TRBV7-2 and TRBJ2-7, with D possibly being TRBD1 or TRBD2 (7 bases each). Germline CDR1 and CDR2: SGHTA and FQGNSA. The CDR3 contains 16 residues. V was cut by 3 bases and J by 1 base, with 16 bases left in between. As DNA, the CDR3 is TGTGCCAGCAGCTTGCCGACAGGGAGGGGGTCCTACGAGCAGTACTTC. Encoded protein: CASSLPTGRGSYEQYF.

This clonotype was detected ten times or more. V is TRBV5-6 and J is TRBJ1-2; no firm D call. V gave up 1 base and J gave up 5 bases, with 3 bases separating them. Germline values: CDR1 SGHDT, CDR2 YYEEEE. The CDR3 covers 11 residues. This CDR3 is CASSLSYGYTF. CDR3 in DNA: TGTGCCAGCAGCTTGTCTTATGGCTACACCTTC.